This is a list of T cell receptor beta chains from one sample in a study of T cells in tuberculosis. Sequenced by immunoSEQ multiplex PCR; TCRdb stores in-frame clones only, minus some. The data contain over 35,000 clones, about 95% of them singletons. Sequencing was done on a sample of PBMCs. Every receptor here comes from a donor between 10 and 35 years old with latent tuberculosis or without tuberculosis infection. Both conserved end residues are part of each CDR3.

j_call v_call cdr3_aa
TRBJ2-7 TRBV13 CASSLTGSYEQYF
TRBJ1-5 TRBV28 CASSFPQDRHSNQPQHF
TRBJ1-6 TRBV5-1 CASSRDRANSPLHF
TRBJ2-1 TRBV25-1 CASSEPAGNEYNEQFF
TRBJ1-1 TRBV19 CASSIDPGQGIGAFF
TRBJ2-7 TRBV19 CASSTSDSAPYEQYF
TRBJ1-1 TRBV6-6 CASSEYRNTEAFF
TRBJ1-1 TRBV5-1 CASSLESGNTEAFF
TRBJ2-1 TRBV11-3 CASSLTSDNEQFF
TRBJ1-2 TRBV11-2 CASSHLGRGRRGYGYTF
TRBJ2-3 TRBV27 CASQGLAGGLTDTQYF
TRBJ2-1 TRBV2 CASSELDGGFF
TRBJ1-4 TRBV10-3 CATGTGNEKLFF
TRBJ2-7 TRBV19 CASSYDPRGDRRHYEQYF
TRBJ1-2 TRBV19 CASRLDRTPNYGYTF
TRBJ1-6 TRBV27 CASSLEGASYNSPLHF
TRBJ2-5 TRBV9 CASSLRMGLAGGRSIETQYF
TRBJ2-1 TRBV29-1 CSVRTQGNEQFF
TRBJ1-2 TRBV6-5 CASSYSKSGGAGYTF
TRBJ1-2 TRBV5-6 CASSLLVFGEGYTF
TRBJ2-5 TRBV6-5 CASSYRTSGGQETQYF
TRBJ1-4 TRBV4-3 CASSAIRGEGEKLFF
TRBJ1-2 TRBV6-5 CASSFPGSIGGYTF
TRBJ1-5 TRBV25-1 CASSPDPGQGVDQPQHF
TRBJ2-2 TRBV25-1 CASSDQTNRDRGSGELFF
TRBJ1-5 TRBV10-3 CAISDTGEAQPQHF
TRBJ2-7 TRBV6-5 CASSFPDRGSYEQYF
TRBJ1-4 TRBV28 CASTPNRREKLFF
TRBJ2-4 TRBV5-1 CASSLENPIENIQYF
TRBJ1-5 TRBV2 CASSERGGHQPQHF
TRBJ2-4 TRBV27 CASSPGQGNIQYF
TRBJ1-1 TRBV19 CASRHDRGRVTEAFF
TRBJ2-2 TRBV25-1 CASSEPPDRGTNTGELFF
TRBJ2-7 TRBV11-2 CASSLGGFSSYEQYF
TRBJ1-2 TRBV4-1 CASSHGDRDFSYYGYTF
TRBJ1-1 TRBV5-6 CASRGGQLNTEAFF
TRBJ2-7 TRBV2 CASRGLAGTQYEQYF
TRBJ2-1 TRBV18 CASSPDREDEQFF
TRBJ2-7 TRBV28 CASSLSLYEQYF
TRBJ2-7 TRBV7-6 CASSLEGRGGYEQYF
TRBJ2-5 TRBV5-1 CASRRAGLQETQYF
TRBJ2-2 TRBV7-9 CASNPSIANTGELFF
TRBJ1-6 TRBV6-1 CASSEAWARGNSPLHF
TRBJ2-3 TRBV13 CASSVQTGQGDTQYF
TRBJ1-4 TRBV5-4 CASSFQGYNEKLFF
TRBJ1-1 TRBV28 CASSFLLARVRGTEAFF
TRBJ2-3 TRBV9 CASSGSLRRGDTQYF
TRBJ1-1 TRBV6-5 CASTSQTVKNTEAFF
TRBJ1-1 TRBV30 CAWDTRSEAFF
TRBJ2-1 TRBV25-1 CASSGTSGGTYNEQFF
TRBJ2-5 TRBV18 CASSPTLADQYF
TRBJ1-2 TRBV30 CAWRHAGTAPSYGYTF
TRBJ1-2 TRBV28 CASSEQGYGYTF
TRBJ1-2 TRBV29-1 CSVDPGTGLYGYTF
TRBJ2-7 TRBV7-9 CASSSGQGEYEQYF
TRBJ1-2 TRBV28 CASSPGTGQGYTF
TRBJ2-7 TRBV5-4 CASSLEGGVYEQYF
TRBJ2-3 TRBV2 CASSEALGRRTDTQYF